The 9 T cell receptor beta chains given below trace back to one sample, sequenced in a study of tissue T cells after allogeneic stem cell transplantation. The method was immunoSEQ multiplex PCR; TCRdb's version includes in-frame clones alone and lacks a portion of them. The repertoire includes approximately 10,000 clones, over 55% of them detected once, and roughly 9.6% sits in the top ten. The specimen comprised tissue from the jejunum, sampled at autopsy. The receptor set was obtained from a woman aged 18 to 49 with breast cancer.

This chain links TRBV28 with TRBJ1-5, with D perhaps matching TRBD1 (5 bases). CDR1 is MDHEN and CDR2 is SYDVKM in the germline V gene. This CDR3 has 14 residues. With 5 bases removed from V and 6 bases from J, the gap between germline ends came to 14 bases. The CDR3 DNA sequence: TGTGCCAGCAGTGCATGGCAGGGCAGTCAGCCCCAGCATTTT. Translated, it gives CASSAWQGSQPQHF.

The CDR3 is CASSVLSLLGDTQYF. The DNA for the CDR3 is TGTGCCAGCAGCGTACTGTCCCTTCTTGGAGATACGCAGTATTTT. This rearrangement joins TRBV9 to TRBJ2-3; D is unclear. Germline lookup yields CDR1 SGDLS and CDR2 YYNGEE. The V and J ends lost 1 base and 5 bases respectively, with 14 bases between them. The CDR3 is made up of 15 amino acids.

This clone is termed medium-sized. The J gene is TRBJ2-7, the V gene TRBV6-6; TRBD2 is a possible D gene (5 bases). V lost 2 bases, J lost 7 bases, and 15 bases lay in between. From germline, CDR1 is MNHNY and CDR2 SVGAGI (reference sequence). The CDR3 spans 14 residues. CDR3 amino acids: CASSYGRTDGEQYF. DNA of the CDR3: TGTGCCAGCAGTTACGGTAGGACTGACGGGGAGCAGTACTTC.

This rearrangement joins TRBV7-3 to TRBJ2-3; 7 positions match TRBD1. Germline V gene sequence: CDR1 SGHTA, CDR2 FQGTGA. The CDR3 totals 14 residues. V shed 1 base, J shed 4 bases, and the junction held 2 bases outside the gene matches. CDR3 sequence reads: CASSLRQGADTQYF. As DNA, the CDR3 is TGTGCCAGCAGCTTAAGACAGGGAGCAGATACGCAGTATTTT.

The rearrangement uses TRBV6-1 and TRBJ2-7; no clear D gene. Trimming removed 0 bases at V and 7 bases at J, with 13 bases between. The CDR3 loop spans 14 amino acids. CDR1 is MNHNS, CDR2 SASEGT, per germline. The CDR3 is CASSEAAPGGEQYF. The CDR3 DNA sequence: TGTGCCAGCAGTGAAGCCGCACCAGGTGGAGAGCAGTACTTC.

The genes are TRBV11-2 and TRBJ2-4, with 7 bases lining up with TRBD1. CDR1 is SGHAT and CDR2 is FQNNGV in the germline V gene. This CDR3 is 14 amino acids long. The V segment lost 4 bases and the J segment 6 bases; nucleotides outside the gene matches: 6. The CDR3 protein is CASSYGTDPNIQYF. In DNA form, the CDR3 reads TGTGCCAGCAGCTACGGGACAGACCCAAACATTCAGTACTTC.

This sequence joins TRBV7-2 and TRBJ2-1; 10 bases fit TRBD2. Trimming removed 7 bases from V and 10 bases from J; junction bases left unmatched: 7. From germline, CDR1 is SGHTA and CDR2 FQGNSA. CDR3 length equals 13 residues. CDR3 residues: CASTSGRANEQFF. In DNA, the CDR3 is TGTGCCAGCACCAGCGGGAGGGCTAACGAGCAGTTCTTC.

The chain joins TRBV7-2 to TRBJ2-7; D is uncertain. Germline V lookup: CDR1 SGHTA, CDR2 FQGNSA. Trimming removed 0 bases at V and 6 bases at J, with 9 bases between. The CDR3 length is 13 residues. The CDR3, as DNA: TGTGCCAGCAGCTTAGCCATAGTAGGCGAGCAGTACTTC. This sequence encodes CASSLAIVGEQYF. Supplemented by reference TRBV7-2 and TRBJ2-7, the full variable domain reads GAGVSQSPSNKVTEKGKDVELRCDPISGHTALYWYRQSLGQGLEFLIYFQGNSAPDKSGLPSDRFSAERTGGSVSTLTIQRTQQEDSAVYLCASSLAIVGEQYFGPGTRLTVT.

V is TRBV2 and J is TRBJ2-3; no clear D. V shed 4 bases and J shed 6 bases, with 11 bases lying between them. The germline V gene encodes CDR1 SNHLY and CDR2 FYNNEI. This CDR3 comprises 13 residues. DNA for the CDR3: TGTGCCAGCAGTGGGACCCAAAAGGATACGCAGTATTTT. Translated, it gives CASSGTQKDTQYF.